This T cell receptor (beta chain) was sequenced in a study of identical twins. Notes on the study in general: For out-of-frame beta sequences, excess twin sharing was weaker.

In this sample, this clonotype turned up many times. Antigen specificity is unknown. TCRdb reprocessed the 5' RACE reads via MiXCR and lists one record per CDR3 protein. The profile covers hundreds of thousands of distinct CDR3 sequences, with 15% to 20% appearing a single time and roughly 14% taken by the ten largest. The same specimen was also included in a second study, on T cells expressing NK-cell markers. This second report adds: Among several donors, these clonotypes also ranked first in the CD3+CD56-NKG2C+ fraction. There remained a lack of clarity about HCMV specificity of expanded NKG2C+ T cell clones.

The sample consisted of PBMCs. The source is a woman younger than 35 in good health.

CDR3 protein: CASSLGGDFGDEQFF. In DNA, the CDR3 is TGTGCCAGCAGCTTGGGTGGGGATTTCGGCGATGAGCAGTTCTTC. The chain combines TRBV5-6 with TRBJ2-1; D not resolved. This CDR3 region has 15 residues. Germline V gives CDR1 SGHDT, CDR2 YYEEEE. Trimming shortened V by 0 bases and J by 8 bases, and 15 bases separated the two germline ends.